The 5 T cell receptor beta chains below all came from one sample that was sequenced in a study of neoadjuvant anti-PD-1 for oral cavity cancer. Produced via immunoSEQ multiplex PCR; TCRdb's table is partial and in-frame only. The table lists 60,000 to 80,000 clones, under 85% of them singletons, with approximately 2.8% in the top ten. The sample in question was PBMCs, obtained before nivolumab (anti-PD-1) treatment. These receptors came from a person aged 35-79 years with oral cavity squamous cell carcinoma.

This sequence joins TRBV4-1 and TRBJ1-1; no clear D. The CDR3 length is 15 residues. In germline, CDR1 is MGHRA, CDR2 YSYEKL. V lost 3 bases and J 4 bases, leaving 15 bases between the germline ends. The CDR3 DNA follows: TGCGCCAGCAGCCAGGCTTCTTCGATCAGCACTGAAGCTTTCTTT. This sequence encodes CASSQASSISTEAFF.

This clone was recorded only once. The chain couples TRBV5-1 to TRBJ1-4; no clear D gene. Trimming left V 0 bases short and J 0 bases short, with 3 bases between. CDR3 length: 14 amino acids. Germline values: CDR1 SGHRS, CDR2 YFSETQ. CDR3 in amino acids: CASSLVATNEKLFF. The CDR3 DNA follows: TGCGCCAGCAGCTTGGTTGCAACTAATGAAAAACTGTTTTTT.

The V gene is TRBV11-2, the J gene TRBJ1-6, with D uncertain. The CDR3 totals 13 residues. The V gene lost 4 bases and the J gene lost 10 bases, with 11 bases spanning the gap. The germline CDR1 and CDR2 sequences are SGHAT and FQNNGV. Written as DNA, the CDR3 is TGTGCCAGCAGCTCCCTGAGGGAGTCACCCCTCCACTTT. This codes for CASSSLRESPLHF.

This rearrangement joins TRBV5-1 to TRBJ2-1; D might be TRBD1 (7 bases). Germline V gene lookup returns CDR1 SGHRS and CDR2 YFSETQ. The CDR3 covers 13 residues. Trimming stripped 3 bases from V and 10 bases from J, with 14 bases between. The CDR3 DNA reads TGCGCCAGCAGCTCTCAGGGGGGCAGGGAGCAGTTCTTC. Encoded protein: CASSSQGGREQFF.

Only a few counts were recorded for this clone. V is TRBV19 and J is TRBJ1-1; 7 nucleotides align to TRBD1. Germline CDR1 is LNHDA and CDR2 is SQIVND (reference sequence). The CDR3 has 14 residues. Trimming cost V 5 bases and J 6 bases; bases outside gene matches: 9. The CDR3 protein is CASSPWGDSAEAFF. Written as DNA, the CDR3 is TGTGCCAGTAGTCCATGGGGGGACAGTGCTGAAGCTTTCTTT.